This entry describes one T cell receptor (beta chain). Which antigen it targets is not known. Qualities for individual bases were not recorded, and no much larger clone is one base off. Receptor amplification or capture employed 5' RACE. Sequencing was carried out with an Illumina HiSeq 2000. A universal primer binding site was introduced by template switching, and a unique molecular identifier was present in the final cDNA, enabling accurate counting of TCR cDNA molecules. Specific primers in the conserved constant-segment region were used to synthesize first-strand cDNA for the TCR alpha and beta chains. Each cDNA library was double barcoded, with a SMART-Mk sample barcode plus Illumina barcodes, to control for contamination. TruSeq adapter sequences along with Illumina sample barcodes were introduced in two successive PCR steps. The TCR alpha and beta cDNA libraries were sequenced on the Illumina HiSeq platform using custom primers. The authors' pipeline ran thus. MiGEC was used to process raw reads and extract unique molecular identifiers, and MiXCR was used to find CDR3 positions. For each individual, recombination models were inferred using an EM algorithm with the repgenHMM and IGoR tools. The analysis of shared clonotypes was done with the tcR package in R, with sharing normalized by the product of cloneset sizes. To study raw recombination free of thymic and clonal selection effects, out-of-frame nonproductive sequences were analyzed. TCRdb passed the public sequencing reads through fastp at Q25 and MiXCR, retaining productive beta sequences. Here each entry gathers all rows of one CDR3 protein and keeps the most common genes and DNA. The V and J calls and clone size are TCRdb's, not the authors'. Across this sample there are some 300,000 distinct CDR3 sequences, with more than 9% seen only once. Clones ranked in the top ten supply 7.2% of the sample.

The data stem from a study of identical twins (dated by TCRdb to about 2016). With respect to the entire study: The study deep-sequenced TCR alpha and beta repertoires from monozygotic twins, unrelated adults of various ages and cord blood to test whether fetal clonotypes persist. To rule out contamination, the twin experiments were replicated at different times with different library preparation protocols. The investigation overall reported the following: Compared with coincidental sharing between unrelated individuals, out-of-frame TCR alpha sequences shared between twins showed an excess of sequences with low generation probability. Invariant T cells such as MAIT and iNKT could partly confound zero-insertion analyses, although diverse VJ usage argued against such confounding for most clonotypes. Conclusions relied on cross-sectional statistical analysis, since the same donors could not be followed over many years. Fewer insertions were carried by abundant cord blood beta clonotypes; a weaker similar trend was observed in young adult naive repertoires, while no such trend was observed in memory repertoires. A weaker excess of twin sharing was found in beta out-of-frame sequences because the signal-to-noise ratio was lowered by fewer shared sequences. In monozygotic twins, out-of-frame TCR alpha sharing was systematically underestimated by recombination models, although the models agreed with sharing between unrelated individuals.

All donors were healthy Caucasians. Three pairs of female monozygotic twins, all aged 18 to 29 years, were included in the twin cohort. Positive isolation kits from Invitrogen were used to isolate the CD4+ and CD8+ T cell populations. These records were also assigned to another study, of yellow fever vaccine responses in identical twins. The second paper further reports: According to the authors, in identical twins the way T cells responded to vaccination appeared partly convergent and partly personalized. The study precisely tracked vaccine-responding T cell clones in identical twins.

The TCR sequence derives from a woman aged 18-30 years in good health. Sequenced sample: CD8+ T cells sorted from blood.

CDR3 sequence: CASKVQTATGELFF. The sequenced DNA: TGTGCCAGCAAGGTCCAAACAGCCACCGGGGAGCTGTTTTTT. The chain uses TRBV28 and TRBJ2-2, with the D gene call left open. At the junction V is shortened by 7 bases and J by 4 bases, with 13 bases in between. The CDR1 and CDR2 encoded by the germline V gene are MDHEN and SYDVKM. Measured from the cysteine to the phenylalanine, the CDR3 is 14 residues long. Only CDR3 DNA remains: 42 bases, in frame from the first base.